These 2 T cell receptor beta chains were sequenced from one sample in a study of T-cell reconstitution after alpha-beta-depleted transplantation in children. Unique molecular identifiers were incorporated when the TCRbeta library was constructed. TCRdb used MiXCR to reprocess the PCR reads, holding one entry per CDR3 protein. The sample records over 150,000 distinct CDR3 sequences, 8.5% to 14% being singletons. Sequencing used PBMCs, obtained before TCRalphabeta/CD19-depleted stem cell transplant. The receptors stem from a boy between 2 and 10 years old with acute myeloid leukemia, due to receive a stem cell transplant.

This clonotype was detected ten times or more. V usage is TRBV20-1 and J usage is TRBJ2-3; D unclear. V lost 3 bases and J lost 1, with 5 bases in between. Germline CDR1 and CDR2: DFQATT and SNEGSKA (reference sequence). This CDR3 is 12 amino acids long. The chain's CDR3 is CSASHGTDTQYF. The CDR3 region has the DNA TGCAGTGCTAGTCATGGCACAGATACGCAGTATTTT.

This clonotype was seen many times. The chain is built from TRBV12-3 or TRBV12-4 and TRBJ1-2, with 8 positions matching TRBD1. This CDR3 region has 14 residues. The V gene end was trimmed by 4 bases and the J gene end by 4 bases; junction bases not matched to a gene: 5. The DNA for the CDR3 is TGTGCCAGCAGTTCCCTCGACAGGGGCTATGGCTACACCTTC. Amino acid sequence: CASSSLDRGYGYTF.